One sample yielded the 26 T cell receptor beta chains listed below, sequenced in a study of T cell responses to AZD1222 COVID-19 vaccine. Sequencing was performed with immunoSEQ multiplex PCR; in TCRdb, only in-frame clones are kept and a portion is missing. The table shows about 44,000 clones, with 80% occurring only once. The specimen comprised peripheral blood, sampled on day 0 of AZD1222 vaccination. Receptor source: an adult in good health.

This chain connects TRBV5-1 to TRBJ2-1; D is unclear. The CDR3 sequence is 11 residues long. Trimming stripped 3 bases from V and 10 bases from J, with 8 bases between. CDR1 SGHRS and CDR2 YFSETQ come from the germline V gene. CDR3 in amino acids: CASSSLDEQFF. The DNA of the CDR3 is TGCGCCAGCAGCTCCCTCGACGAGCAGTTCTTC.

Written as DNA, the CDR3 is TGTGCCAGTAGCCCACAGGGGCGAGGGTATGGCTACACCTTC. This translates into CASSPQGRGYGYTF. The chain uses TRBV19 and TRBJ1-2; TRBD1 matches 7 bases. Unmatched junction bases numbered 9, after V lost 6 bases and J lost 5 bases. There are 14 residues in the CDR3. Per the germline V gene, CDR1 is LNHDA and CDR2 is SQIVND (reference sequence).

This chain joins TRBV7-2 and TRBJ2-5; 9 bases map to TRBD1. J was trimmed by 5 bases and V by 5 bases; bases with no gene match: 6. CDR1 is SGHTA, CDR2 FQGNSA, per germline. The CDR3 has 14 amino acids. Written as DNA, the CDR3 is TGTGCCAGCAGCCCTCGGACAGGGGAGGAGACCCAGTACTTC. This codes for CASSPRTGEETQYF.

DNA of the CDR3: TGTGCCAGCAGTCCGGCGGATAGCAATCAGCCCCAGCATTTT. Translation: CASSPADSNQPQHF. This chain uses TRBV6-6 with TRBJ1-5; no clear D. The V gene's germline CDR1 is MNHNY and CDR2 SVGAGI (reference sequence). This CDR3 spans 14 amino acids. Trimming left V 5 bases short and J 0 bases short, with 8 bases between.

This clone was detected a few times. J is TRBJ2-1 and V is TRBV11-2; no clear D gene. The CDR3 is made up of 14 amino acids. With 1 base removed from V and 7 bases from J, the gap between germline ends came to 11 bases. Germline V CDR1 and CDR2: SGHAT, FQNNGV. The CDR3 spells CASSLGPNSNEQFF. In DNA form, the CDR3 reads TGTGCCAGCAGCTTAGGCCCTAACTCTAATGAGCAGTTCTTC.

The V call is TRBV24-1, the J call TRBJ1-2; D unclear. V lost 0 bases, J lost 7 bases, and 2 bases lay in between. The CDR3 contains 11 residues. Germline V gene data show CDR1 as KGHDR and CDR2 as SFDVKD. DNA for the CDR3: TGTGCCACCAGTGATTTGTCTGGCTACACCTTC. Translated: CATSDLSGYTF.

V is TRBV19 and J is TRBJ1-1, with unresolved D. Germline V gene lookup returns CDR1 LNHDA and CDR2 SQIVND (reference sequence). CDR3 length: 16 residues. Trimming removed 5 bases at V and 3 bases at J, with 19 bases between. The CDR3 region has the DNA TGTGCCAGTAGTTCCGGGTGGCCACGGTGGGACACTGAAGCTTTCTTT. Amino acids: CASSSGWPRWDTEAFF.

Concerning this clone itself: A junction boundary mismatches the germline segment, possibly from a read error. The chain links TRBV27 to TRBJ1-6; unclear D gene. The CDR3 has 11 residues. Germline CDR1 reads MNHEY; CDR2 reads SMNVEV (reference sequence). In nucleotides, the CDR3 is TGTGCCAGCAGTTCCGGGCAGCCCCGGGACTTT. Its translation is CASSSGQPRDF.

This rearrangement joins TRBV19 to TRBJ1-6; no reliable D call. The CDR3 is made up of 13 amino acids. CDR1 LNHDA and CDR2 SQIVND come from the germline V gene (reference sequence). V gave up 3 bases and J gave up 8 bases, with 8 bases separating them. The CDR3 DNA reads TGTGCCAGTAGTATCACGGATGATTCACCCCTCCACTTT. Translating gives CASSITDDSPLHF.

This clone came up a few times. V usage is TRBV6-5 and J usage is TRBJ1-1; D remains unclear. Germline loops: CDR1 MNHEY, CDR2 SVGAGI. The CDR3 length is 13 residues. Trimming left V 2 bases short and J 0 bases short, with 4 bases between. CDR3 loop: CASSYVMNTEAFF. For the CDR3, the DNA is TGTGCCAGCAGTTACGTTATGAACACTGAAGCTTTCTTT.

This chain links TRBV5-1 with TRBJ2-3; TRBD2 agrees at 10 bases. After removal of 5 bases from V and 2 bases from J, the junction contained 8 bases not matched to a gene. CDR3 length: 16 amino acids. Per germline, CDR1 SGHRS and CDR2 YFSETQ. Written as DNA, the CDR3 is TGCGCCAGCAGAGCCGTAGCGGGGGGCTTCACAGATACGCAGTATTTT. Its translation: CASRAVAGGFTDTQYF. The whole variable domain, remainder taken from reference TRBV5-1 and TRBJ2-3, is KAGVTQTPRYLIKTRGQQVTLSCSPISGHRSVSWYQQTPGQGLQFLFEYFSETQRNKGNFPGRFSGRQFSNSRSEMNVSTLELGDSALYLCASRAVAGGFTDTQYFGPGTRLTVL.

The rearrangement links TRBV7-2 to TRBJ1-1, with D uncertain. Trimming pared 2 bases from V and 0 bases from J, leaving 4 bases between. The CDR3 extends over 13 amino acids. Germline V CDR1 and CDR2: SGHTA, FQGNSA. The CDR3 loop reads CASSLQMNTEAFF. For the CDR3, the DNA is TGTGCCAGCAGCTTACAAATGAACACTGAAGCTTTCTTT.

CDR3: CASSRGQQNQPQHF. The CDR3 DNA reads as TGTGCCAGCAGCCGGGGACAGCAAAACCAGCCCCAGCATTTT. The chain combines TRBV3-1 (or the pseudogene TRBV3-2) with TRBJ1-5, with TRBD1 matching 7 bases. V shed 4 bases and J 7 bases; nucleotides not matched to a gene: 7. Germline CDR1 reads LGHDT; CDR2 reads YNNKEL (reference sequence). The length of the CDR3 is 14 residues.

This chain joins TRBV5-4 and TRBJ2-5; perhaps TRBD2 as D (7 bases). The CDR3 is 14 amino acids. Germline lookup yields CDR1 SGHNT and CDR2 YYREEE (reference sequence). Trimming removed 2 bases from V and 5 bases from J, with 13 bases in between. CDR3 region: CASSLRGAEETQYF. CDR3 bases: TGTGCCAGCAGCTTACGGGGGGCAGAGGAGACCCAGTACTTC.

The chain joins TRBV6-5 to TRBJ1-6; no clear D gene. Trimming stripped 8 bases from V and 11 bases from J, with 16 bases between. CDR1 and CDR2 from the germline V gene are MNHEY and SVGAGI. The CDR3 has 13 residues. The CDR3 DNA reads TGTGCCAGCGAGGGCGGCGTCTGGGCACCCCTCCACTTT. Its translation: CASEGGVWAPLHF.

This clone was counted a few times. The J gene is TRBJ2-7, the V gene TRBV15, with TRBD1 matching 8 bases. With V trimmed by 1 base and J by 0 bases, 2 bases remained unmatched. The CDR3 totals 15 residues. Germline V lookup: CDR1 LNHNV, CDR2 YYDKDF (reference sequence). The chain's CDR3 is CATSRGDRSSYEQYF. The CDR3 bases are TGTGCCACCAGCAGAGGGGACAGGAGCTCCTACGAGCAGTACTTC.

The chain links TRBV5-1 to TRBJ2-3; D uncertain. Germline V gene sequence: CDR1 SGHRS, CDR2 YFSETQ. This CDR3 spans 15 amino acids. Trimming left V 3 bases short and J 1 base short, with 12 bases between. The CDR3 bases are TGCGCCAGCAGCTCCCAGACACCAGGCACAGATACGCAGTATTTT. It yields the protein CASSSQTPGTDTQYF.

This rearrangement joins TRBV27 to TRBJ2-7; 7 bases are a match to TRBD2. CDR3 length: 17 residues. Trimming cost V 6 bases and J 2 bases; bases outside gene matches: 16. Germline CDR1 is MNHEY and CDR2 is SMNVEV (reference sequence). Here the CDR3 DNA reads TGTGCCAGCAGCTTCGCCAACTCCGGGACTAATACCTACGAGCAGTACTTC. Protein: CASSFANSGTNTYEQYF.

This chain joins TRBV10-3 and TRBJ1-6; D is uncertain. This CDR3 comprises 13 residues. Germline-derived CDR1 and CDR2 are ENHRY and SYGVKD. V was clipped by 5 bases and J by 7 bases, with 9 bases between them. The CDR3 DNA reads TGTGCCATCAGTTCCGATTCCAATTCACCCCTCCACTTT. This translates into CAISSDSNSPLHF.

The V gene is TRBV11-3, the J gene TRBJ2-3; D is ambiguous. Germline loops: CDR1 SGHNT, CDR2 YENEEA. The CDR3 loop spans 15 amino acids. V dropped 5 bases and J dropped 0 bases, with 12 bases sitting between them. The CDR3 loop reads CASSRGRVSTDTQYF. The CDR3, as DNA: TGTGCCAGCAGCCGCGGACGGGTGAGCACAGATACGCAGTATTTT.

CDR3 sequence reads: CAWSQGQGTEAFF. For the CDR3, the DNA is TGTGCCTGGAGTCAAGGACAGGGCACTGAAGCTTTCTTT. This chain uses TRBV30 with TRBJ1-1; 8 positions match TRBD1. V lost 2 bases and J lost 4; bases outside the gene matches: 3. There are 13 residues in the CDR3. The germline gives CDR1 GTSNPN, CDR2 SVGIG (reference sequence). The full variable domain, rest sourced from reference TRBV30 and TRBJ1-1, is SQTIHQWPATLVQPVGSPLSLECTVEGTSNPNLYWYRQAAGRGLQLLFYSVGIGQISSEVPQNLSASRPQDRQFILSSKKLLLSDSGFYLCAWSQGQGTEAFFGQGTRLTVV.

In this sample, this clone turned up once. The genes are TRBV2 and TRBJ1-2; possibly TRBD1 for D (5 bases). Trimming pared 6 bases from V and 4 bases from J, leaving 12 bases between. This CDR3 is built from 13 residues. The germline V gene has CDR1 SNHLY and CDR2 FYNNEI. The CDR3, as DNA: TGTGCCAGCAGCGGGGACGGACCCTATGGCTACACCTTC. It is translated as CASSGDGPYGYTF.

CDR3 protein: CASSLQQGSNEKLFF. In DNA, the CDR3 is TGCGCCAGCAGCCTTCAACAGGGAAGTAATGAAAAACTGTTTTTT. The V and J genes are TRBV4-3 and TRBJ1-4, with TRBD1 as a possible D gene (6 bases). The germline CDR1 and CDR2 sequences are LGHNA and YSLEER. The CDR3 contains 15 residues. V was shortened by 4 bases and J by 4 bases, with 13 bases between the two germline ends.

In this sample, this clone turned up a few times. The CDR3 bases are TGTGCCAGCAGCTTGGGTACGGGGGGAACGGGCTACACCTTC. Residues: CASSLGTGGTGYTF. V and J are TRBV7-3 and TRBJ1-2; a possible D gene is TRBD1 (5 bases). This CDR3 is built from 14 residues. The V gene lost 3 bases and the J gene lost 8 bases, with 16 bases spanning the gap. The germline V gene encodes CDR1 SGHTA and CDR2 FQGTGA.

The chain links TRBV7-6 to TRBJ2-7; 8 bases line up with TRBD2. The CDR3 totals 15 residues. The germline CDR1 and CDR2 sequences are SGHVS and FNYEAQ. With 3 bases clipped from V and 3 bases from J, the junction kept 7 bases outside the gene matches. CDR3 sequence (DNA): TGTGCCAGCAGCTTGACCGGGACTAGAAACTACGAGCAGTACTTC. It encodes CASSLTGTRNYEQYF.

The chain combines TRBV6-4 with TRBJ1-1; no clear D gene. The germline gives CDR1 MRHNA, CDR2 SNTAGT. The CDR3 is made up of 13 amino acids. Trimming took off 3 bases at V and 1 base at J, with 6 bases between the two ends. CDR3 sequence reads: CASSERPNTEAFF. CDR3 nucleotides: TGTGCCAGCAGTGAACGACCGAACACTGAAGCTTTCTTT.